The source of this T cell receptor (beta chain) is a study of Tregs in tolerant kidney transplant recipients. Study results and limitations: For some patients, primers changed over time, blocking nucleotide-level comparison. Donor-specific Treg expansion exceeded global Treg expansion in tolerant patients, suggesting antigen drive.

This table comes from immunoSEQ multiplex PCR, and its TCRdb copy is limited to in-frame clones, with some not included. The sample includes 80,000 or so clones, roughly 90% of them seen just once. The CDR3 loop spans 15 amino acids. From germline, CDR1 is SGHAT and CDR2 FQNNGV. V gave up 5 bases and J gave up 2 bases; unmatched junction bases: 5. Concerning this clone itself: The target antigen is unknown.

Mixed chimerism was transient after nonmyeloablative marrow transplants from related graft donors. The starting material was CD4+ T cells from blood (PBMCs), obtained 24 months after the transplant. This chain uses TRBV11-2 with TRBJ2-5; 10 positions agree with TRBD2. This TCR was recovered from a human patient who received a combined kidney and bone marrow transplant. Some T cells may be the graft donor's. CDR3 residues: CASSPRTSGQETQYF. CDR3 coding DNA: TGTGCCAGCAGCCCCCGGACTAGCGGTCAAGAGACCCAGTACTTC. The whole variable domain, remainder taken from reference TRBV11-2 and TRBJ2-5, is EAGVAQSPRYKIIEKRQSVAFWCNPISGHATLYWYQQILGQGPKLLIQFQNNGVVDDSQLPKDRFSAERLKGVDSTLKIQPAKLEDSAVYLCASSPRTSGQETQYFGPGTRLLVL.